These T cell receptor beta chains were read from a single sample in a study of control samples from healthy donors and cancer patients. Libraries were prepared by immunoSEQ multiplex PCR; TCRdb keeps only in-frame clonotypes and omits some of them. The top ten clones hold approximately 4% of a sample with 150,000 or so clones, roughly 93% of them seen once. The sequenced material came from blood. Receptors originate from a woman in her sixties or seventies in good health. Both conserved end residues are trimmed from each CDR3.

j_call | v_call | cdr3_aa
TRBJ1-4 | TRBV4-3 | ASSQEYRVGTNEKLF
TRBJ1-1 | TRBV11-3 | ASSSRTGRAEAF
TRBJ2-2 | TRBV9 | ASVASGSGELF
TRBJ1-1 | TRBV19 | ASSIRDRGYTEAF
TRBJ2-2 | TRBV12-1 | ASSHNKGLTNTGELF
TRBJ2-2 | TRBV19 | ASIIAGAANTGELF
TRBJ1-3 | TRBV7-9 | AISRVTGAGNTIY
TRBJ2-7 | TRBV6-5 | ASRRTSGGVYEQY
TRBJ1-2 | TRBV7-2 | ASSLRTGGDYGYT
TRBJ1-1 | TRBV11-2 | ATGDQWGRNTEAF
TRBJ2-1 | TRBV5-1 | ASSLTDTYNEQF
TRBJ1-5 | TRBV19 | ASTLQDAGNQPQH
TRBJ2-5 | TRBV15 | ATSLLGTEQETQY
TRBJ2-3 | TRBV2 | ASSNLATDTQY
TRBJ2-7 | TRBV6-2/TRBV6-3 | ASSPDRAYEQY
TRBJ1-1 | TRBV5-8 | ASRSGDTEAF
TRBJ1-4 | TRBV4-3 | ASSPDRGSRKLF
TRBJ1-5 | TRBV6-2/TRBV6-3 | ASSYLQTINQPQH
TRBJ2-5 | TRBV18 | ASSPKGTGQETQY
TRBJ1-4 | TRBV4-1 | ASSQEGDRDNEKLF
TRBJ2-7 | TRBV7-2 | ASRRSERMGEQY
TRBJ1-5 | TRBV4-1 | ASSQKGQGSNQPQH
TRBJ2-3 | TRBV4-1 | ASSLYPGLAGGLLDTQY
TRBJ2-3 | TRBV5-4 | ASSLVSASTDTQY
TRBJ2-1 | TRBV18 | ASSTTGSGGYNEQF
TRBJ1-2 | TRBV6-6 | ASSYSSEYGYT
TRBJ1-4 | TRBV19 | ASSTQGANEKLF
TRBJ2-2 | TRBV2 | ASIEGGRNTGELF
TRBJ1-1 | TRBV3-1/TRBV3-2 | ASSQGQGTF
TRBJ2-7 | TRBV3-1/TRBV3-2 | ASSDTAYEQY
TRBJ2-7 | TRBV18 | ASSPGTGRIGEQY
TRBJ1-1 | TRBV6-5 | ASSSPARNTEAF
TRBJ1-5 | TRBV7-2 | ASSLGTGGNQPQH
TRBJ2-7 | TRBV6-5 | ASSKSGGASYEQY
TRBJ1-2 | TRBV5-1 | ASSSVPGQGAEEGGPYGYT
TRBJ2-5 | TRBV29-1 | SVGGGTQY
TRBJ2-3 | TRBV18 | ASSQSSGTDTQY
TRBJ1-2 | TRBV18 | ASSPDDYGYT
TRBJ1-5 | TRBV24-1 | ATSAGLGRPQH
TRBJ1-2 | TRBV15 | ATSRDRVYGYT
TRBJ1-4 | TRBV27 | ASSLFRLGQNEKLF
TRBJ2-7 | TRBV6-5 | ASSYSSLAGREQY
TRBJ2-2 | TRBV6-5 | ASTRPAGNTGELF
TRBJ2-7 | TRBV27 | ASTLSRQGATPYEQY
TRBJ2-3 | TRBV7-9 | ASGILGTDTQY
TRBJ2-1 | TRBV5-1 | ASSLKWTGHFLPEQF
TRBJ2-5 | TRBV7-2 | ASSLWGRIQETQY
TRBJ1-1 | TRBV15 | ATSRDQGKEAAF
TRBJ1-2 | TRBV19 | ASSIEVNRIYGYT
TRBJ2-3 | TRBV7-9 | ASSSPGPIVGTDTQY
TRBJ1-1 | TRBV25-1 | ASSEDTEAF
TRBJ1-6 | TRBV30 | AWTKGGNTPLH
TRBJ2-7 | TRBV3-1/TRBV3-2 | ASSLRGSNYEQY
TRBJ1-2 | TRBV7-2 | ASTQAGGYGYT
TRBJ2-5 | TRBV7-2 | ASSRQTQETQY
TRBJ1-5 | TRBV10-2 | ASSALDSRNQPQH
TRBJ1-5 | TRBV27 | ASRPTGTGGQPQH